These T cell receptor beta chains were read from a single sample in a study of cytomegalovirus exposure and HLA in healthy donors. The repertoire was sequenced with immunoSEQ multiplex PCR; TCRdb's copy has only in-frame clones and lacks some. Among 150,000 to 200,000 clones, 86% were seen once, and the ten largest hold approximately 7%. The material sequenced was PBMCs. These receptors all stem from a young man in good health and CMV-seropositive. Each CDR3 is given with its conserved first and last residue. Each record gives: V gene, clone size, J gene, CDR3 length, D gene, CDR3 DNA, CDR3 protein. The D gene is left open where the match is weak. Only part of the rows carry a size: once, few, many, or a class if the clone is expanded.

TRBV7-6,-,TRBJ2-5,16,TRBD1,TGTGCCAGCAGCATCGGACAGGGGAATGGGGTAGAGACCCAGTACTTC,CASSIGQGNGVETQYF
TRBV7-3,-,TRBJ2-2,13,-,TGTGCCAGCAGCTTAACGGCCCCGGGCGTGCTGTTTTTT,CASSLTAPGVLFF
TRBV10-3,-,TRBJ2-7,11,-,TGTGCCACCGGTCGAAATTACGAGCAGTACTTC,CATGRNYEQYF
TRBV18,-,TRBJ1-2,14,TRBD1,TGTGCCAGCTCACAGGGACAGGGAGGCTATGGCTACACCTTC,CASSQGQGGYGYTF
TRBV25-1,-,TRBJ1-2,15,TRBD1,TGTGCCAGCAGTGAATTGGGGACAGGGGGATATGGCTACACCTTC,CASSELGTGGYGYTF
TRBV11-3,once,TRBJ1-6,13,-,TGTGCCAGCAGCTTGGCGGTTGGGCCACCCCTCCACTTT,CASSLAVGPPLHF
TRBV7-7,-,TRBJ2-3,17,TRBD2,TGTGCTAGCACCCAACTGACTAGCGGGAGTCACACAGATACGCAGTATTTT,CASTQLTSGSHTDTQYF
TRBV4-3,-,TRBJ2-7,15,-,TGCGCCAGCAGCCAGCGACAGGGAGGGACCTACGAGCAGTACTTC,CASSQRQGGTYEQYF
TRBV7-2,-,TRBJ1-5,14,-,TGTGCCAGCAGCCTGGCCAGGGCCAATCAGCCCCAGCATTTT,CASSLARANQPQHF
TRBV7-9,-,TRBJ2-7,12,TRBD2,TGTGCCAGCGGGGGGGGGAACCACGAGCAGTACTTC,CASGGGNHEQYF
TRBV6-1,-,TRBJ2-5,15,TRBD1,TGTGCCAGCAGTAAGACAGGGTTTGTAGAAGAGACCCAGTACTTC,CASSKTGFVEETQYF
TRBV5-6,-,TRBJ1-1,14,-,TGTGCCAGCAGCCATATCGTTATGAACACTGAAGCTTTCTTT,CASSHIVMNTEAFF
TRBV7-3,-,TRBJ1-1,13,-,TGTGCCAGCAGCTATTCGGTGAACACTGAAGCTTTCTTT,CASSYSVNTEAFF
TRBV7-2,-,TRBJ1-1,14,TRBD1,TGTGCCAGCAGCGTCAGGGGGCGAACTACTGAAGCTTTCTTT,CASSVRGRTTEAFF
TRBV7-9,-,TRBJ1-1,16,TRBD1,TGTGCCAGCAGCTTAGAGCAGGGGGAATCGAGCACTGAAGCTTTCTTT,CASSLEQGESSTEAFF
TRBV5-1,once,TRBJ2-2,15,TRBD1,TGCGCCAGCAGCTTGTGGGGACAGGCCACCGGGGAGCTGTTTTTT,CASSLWGQATGELFF
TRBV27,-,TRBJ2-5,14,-,TGTGCCAGCAGTTTAGGAGGCCGAGGGGAGACCCAGTACTTC,CASSLGGRGETQYF
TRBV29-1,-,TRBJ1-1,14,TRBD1,TGCAGCGTTGGGGGACAGGCATATAACACTGAAGCTTTCTTT,CSVGGQAYNTEAFF
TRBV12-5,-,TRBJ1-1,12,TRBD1,TGTGCTAGTGGTTGGGACAGCCGTGAAGCTTTCTTT,CASGWDSREAFF
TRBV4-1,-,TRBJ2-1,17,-,TGCGCCAGCAGCCAAGACCCCGGGGGTGGCTCCTACAATGAGCAGTTCTTC,CASSQDPGGGSYNEQFF
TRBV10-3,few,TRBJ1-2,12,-,TGTGCCATCAGTGACAGGGACTATGGCTACACCTTC,CAISDRDYGYTF
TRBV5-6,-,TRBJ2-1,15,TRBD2,TGTGCCAGCAGCTCGTTACTAGCGGCCAAAAATGAGCAGTTCTTC,CASSSLLAAKNEQFF
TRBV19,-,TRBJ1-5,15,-,TGTGCCAGTACCCGGACAAATCCTAGCAATCAGCCCCAGCATTTT,CASTRTNPSNQPQHF
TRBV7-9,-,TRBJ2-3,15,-,TGTGCCAGCAGCTTGGCTGGTGGCCGCTCAGATACGCAGTATTTT,CASSLAGGRSDTQYF
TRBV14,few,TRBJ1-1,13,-,TGTGCCAGCAGCCCAGGAACGTCCGTGGAAGCTTTCTTT,CASSPGTSVEAFF
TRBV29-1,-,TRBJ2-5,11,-,TGCAGCGTTGAATCTGCACAGACCCAGTACTTC,CSVESAQTQYF
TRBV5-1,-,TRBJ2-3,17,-,TGCGCCAGCAGCTGGCCGGAGGGACAGCCGGACACAGATACGCAGTATTTT,CASSWPEGQPDTDTQYF
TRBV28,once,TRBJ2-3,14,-,TGTGCCAGCAGTTTCTACCGGAGCACAGATACGCAGTATTTT,CASSFYRSTDTQYF
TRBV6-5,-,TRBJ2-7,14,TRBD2,TGTGCCAGCCGGGCGGGGCGCGGGGGGACCGAGCAGTACTTC,CASRAGRGGTEQYF
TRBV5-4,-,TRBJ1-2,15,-,TGTGCCAGCAGCTTGAGATGGACGCCGGGGGATGGCTACACCTTC,CASSLRWTPGDGYTF
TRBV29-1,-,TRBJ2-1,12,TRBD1,TGCAGCCCCATGGGACAGGGGAATGAGCAGTTCTTC,CSPMGQGNEQFF
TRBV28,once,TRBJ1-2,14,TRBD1,TGTGCCAGCAGTTTGACGGGACAGACATATGGCTACACCTTC,CASSLTGQTYGYTF
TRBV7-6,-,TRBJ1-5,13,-,TGTGCCAGCAGCTTAGACAGCAATCAGCCCCAGCATTTT,CASSLDSNQPQHF
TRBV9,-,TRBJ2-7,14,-,TGTGCCAGCAGCGTAGCTGACTATTCCTACGAGCAGTACTTC,CASSVADYSYEQYF
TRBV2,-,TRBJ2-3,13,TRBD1,TGTGCCAGTAGGGACAGGATCACAGATACGCAGTATTTT,CASRDRITDTQYF
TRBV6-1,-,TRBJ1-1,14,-,TGTGCCAGCAGTGAAGTCGGACAGCCTAGTGAAGCTTTCTTT,CASSEVGQPSEAFF
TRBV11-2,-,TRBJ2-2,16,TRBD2,TGTGCCAGCAGCCCCCTCGGGGGCGGGAGGGCCGGGGAGCTGTTTTTT,CASSPLGGGRAGELFF
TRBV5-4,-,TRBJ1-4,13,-,TGTGCCAGCAGCCGGGACGGGAGGGAAAAACTGTTTTTT,CASSRDGREKLFF
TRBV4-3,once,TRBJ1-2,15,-,TGCGCCAGCAGCCAAGTGGCAGGCTCGGACTATGGCTACACCTTC,CASSQVAGSDYGYTF
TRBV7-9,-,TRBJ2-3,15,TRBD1,TGTGCCAGCAGCGTTACAGGGGGCGAAACAGATACGCAGTATTTT,CASSVTGGETDTQYF
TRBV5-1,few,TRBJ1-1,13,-,TGCGCCAGCAGCCAAACGACCCGGGGGGCGAACTTCTTT,CASSQTTRGANFF
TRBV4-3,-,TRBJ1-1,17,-,TGCGCCAGCAGCCAAGGGGGGACAATGGACATGAACACTGAAGCTTTCTTT,CASSQGGTMDMNTEAFF
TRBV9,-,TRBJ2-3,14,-,TGTGCCAGCAGCGGCGTGGGAATGGGCGATACGCAGTATTTT,CASSGVGMGDTQYF
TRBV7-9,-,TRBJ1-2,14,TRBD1,TGTGCCAGCAGCCCCCCTTGGACAGGGGATGGCTACACCTTC,CASSPPWTGDGYTF
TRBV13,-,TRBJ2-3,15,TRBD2,TGTGCCAGCACTCTTGTGGGGGGGAGTACAGATACGCAGTATTTT,CASTLVGGSTDTQYF
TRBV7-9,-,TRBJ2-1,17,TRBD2,TGTGCCAGCAGCCCCAGACTAGCGGGGGGGCGTGACAATGAGCAGTTCTTC,CASSPRLAGGRDNEQFF
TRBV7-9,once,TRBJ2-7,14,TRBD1,TGTGCCAGCAGATCCGGACAGGGGGAGTACGAGCAGTACTTC,CASRSGQGEYEQYF
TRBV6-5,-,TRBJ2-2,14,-,TGTGCCAGCAGTCCTAGGACAATCCCCGGGGAGCTGTTTTTT,CASSPRTIPGELFF
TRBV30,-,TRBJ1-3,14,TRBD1,TGTGCCTGGAGCGGGACAGGTTGGGGAAACACCATATATTTT,CAWSGTGWGNTIYF
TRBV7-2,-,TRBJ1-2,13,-,TGTGCCAGCAGCATCGGGACCGACTATGGCTACACCTTC,CASSIGTDYGYTF
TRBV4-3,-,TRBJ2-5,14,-,TGCGCCAGCAGCCAAGATAGAAACATGGAGACCCAGTACTTC,CASSQDRNMETQYF